These 30 T cell receptor beta chains share one sample of origin, sequenced in a study of blood T cell repertoires in COVID-19. Clones were sequenced by immunoSEQ multiplex PCR, and TCRdb holds only the in-frame ones, with some missing. The data contain about 260,000 clones, roughly 85% of them seen just once; the ten biggest clones take up under 5.5%. Sequences were obtained from peripheral blood. These TCRs come from a man in his 60s who had recovered from COVID-19.

The rearrangement links TRBV19 to TRBJ2-5; D gene unclear. V was clipped by 6 bases and J by 5 bases, with 16 bases between them. The CDR3 has 14 amino acids. CDR1 and CDR2 (germline): LNHDA, SQIVND (reference sequence). The CDR3 DNA reads TGTGCCAGTAGCCTCTACACCTCCGGGGAGACCCAGTACTTC. Its translation: CASSLYTSGETQYF.

The rearrangement links TRBV5-1 to TRBJ1-1; the D is unclear. The CDR3 is made up of 14 amino acids. V was trimmed by 1 base and J by 7 bases, leaving 14 bases between them. CDR1 and CDR2 from the germline V gene are SGHRS and YFSETQ. CDR3 DNA: TGCGCCAGCAGCTTGTCCCCCGGGGTATATGAAGCTTTCTTT. As protein: CASSLSPGVYEAFF.

The V call is TRBV6-2 or TRBV6-3, the J call TRBJ2-5, with a possible D match to TRBD2 (6 bases). Germline assignment: CDR1 MNHEY and CDR2 SVGEGT. The CDR3 covers 14 residues. The V gene lost 0 bases and the J gene lost 5 bases, with 10 bases spanning the gap. Here the CDR3 DNA reads TGTGCCAGCAGTTACTCTCGGGGGAGCGAGACCCAGTACTTC. Translating gives CASSYSRGSETQYF.

The chain has TRBV6-2 or TRBV6-3 and TRBJ2-7, with D perhaps matching TRBD1 (5 bases). Deletions cut 0 bases from V and 5 bases from J, with 14 bases between. The V gene's germline CDR1 is MNHEY and CDR2 SVGEGT. The CDR3 contains 15 residues. CDR3 DNA sequence: TGTGCCAGCAGTTACTCGAAGATCAGGGCGGACGAGCAGTACTTC. Translated: CASSYSKIRADEQYF.

The chain joins TRBV5-5 to TRBJ2-7, with TRBD2 matching 7 bases. The CDR3 covers 17 residues. The germline V gene encodes CDR1 SGHKS and CDR2 YYEKEE (reference sequence). The junction had 14 bases not matched to a gene; V was cut back by 4 bases and J by 1 base. The DNA for the CDR3 is TGTGCCAGCAGCACGGGGGACTGGAGCGGGACTTCCTACGAGCAGTACTTC. It specifies CASSTGDWSGTSYEQYF.

This chain links TRBV6-5 with TRBJ2-3; TRBD2 agrees at 8 bases. V was clipped by 2 bases and J by 3 bases; unmatched bases: 4. CDR1 and CDR2 from the germline V gene are MNHEY and SVGAGI. This CDR3 spans 15 amino acids. The CDR3 DNA is TGTGCCAGCAGTTACGCGGGGGGCCGGACAGATACGCAGTATTTT. Translating gives CASSYAGGRTDTQYF.

CDR3 nucleotide sequence: TGTGCCAGCAGCGTAGTGGCGGTAGTGAACACTGAAGCTTTCTTT. It specifies CASSVVAVVNTEAFF. The chain employs TRBV9 and TRBJ1-1; D gene unclear. Trimming removed 0 bases from V and 0 bases from J, with 9 bases in between. Per the germline V gene, CDR1 is SGDLS and CDR2 is YYNGEE. The CDR3 is made up of 15 amino acids.

A single count supports this clone. This chain joins TRBV30 and TRBJ2-7, with D tentatively TRBD2 (6 bases). The V gene's germline CDR1 is GTSNPN and CDR2 SVGIG (reference sequence). The CDR3 consists of 14 residues. The V end was cut by 1 base, the J end by 9 bases, with 19 bases between. The CDR3 spells CAWSGRGLAYGQYF. Written as DNA, the CDR3 is TGTGCCTGGAGTGGGAGGGGCCTTGCCTATGGGCAGTACTTC.

The rearrangement links TRBV6-4 to TRBJ1-2, with TRBD1 matching over 7 bases. This CDR3 has 14 amino acids. In germline, CDR1 is MRHNA, CDR2 SNTAGT. Trimming at V came to 0 bases and at J to 3 bases, leaving 1 base not matched to a gene. The CDR3 DNA reads as TGTGCCAGCAGTGACTCCACAGGGGACTATGGCTACACCTTC. Amino acids: CASSDSTGDYGYTF.

This clone was recorded only once. The chain joins TRBV29-1 to TRBJ2-1, with 10 bases that match TRBD1. CDR1 and CDR2 from the germline V gene are SQVTM and ANQGSEA. This CDR3 is 15 amino acids long. V gave up 6 bases and J gave up 0 bases; unmatched junction bases: 5. The chain's CDR3 is CSVRTGGSSYNEQFF. The DNA of the CDR3 is TGCAGCGTGAGGACAGGGGGTAGCTCCTACAATGAGCAGTTCTTC.

The J gene is TRBJ1-1, the V gene TRBV3-1 (or the pseudogene TRBV3-2), with a possible D match to TRBD1 (5 bases). The CDR3 contains 14 residues. V was trimmed by 1 base and J by 0 bases, leaving 6 bases between them. Germline V gene lookup returns CDR1 LGHDT and CDR2 YNNKEL (reference sequence). CDR3: CASSQGQLNTEAFF. As DNA, the CDR3 is TGTGCCAGCAGCCAAGGACAGCTGAACACTGAAGCTTTCTTT.

The J gene is TRBJ1-1, the V gene TRBV27; 7 nucleotides align to TRBD1. Germline CDR1 and CDR2: MNHEY and SMNVEV (reference sequence). This CDR3 contains 14 residues. The V and J ends lost 6 bases and 0 bases, in that order; junction bases with no gene match: 4. Here the CDR3 reads CASSHDRVNTEAFF. The CDR3, as DNA: TGTGCCAGCAGCCACGACAGGGTGAACACTGAAGCTTTCTTT.

The chain uses TRBV6-1 and TRBJ1-1; the D gene is possibly TRBD1 (6 bases). The CDR3 consists of 14 residues. The germline V and J ends were trimmed by 1 base and 5 bases, with 11 bases remaining between them. Germline CDR1 and CDR2: MNHNS and SASEGT. In nucleotides, the CDR3 is TGTGCCAGCAGTGAAGAGGACAGAAGGACTGAAGCTTTCTTT. This gives the protein CASSEEDRRTEAFF.

The V gene is TRBV12-3 or TRBV12-4, the J gene TRBJ2-5; D gene unclear. The CDR3 loop spans 12 amino acids. V was clipped by 2 bases and J by 4 bases, with 5 bases between them. In nucleotides, the CDR3 is TGTGCCAGCAGTTTATGGCCAGAGACCCAGTACTTC. Translation: CASSLWPETQYF.

In this sample, this clone turned up once. The rearrangement joins TRBV19 to TRBJ2-2; 8 nucleotides line up with TRBD1. This CDR3 contains 16 residues. V trimming: 1 base; J trimming: 2 bases; junction bases outside the gene matches: 3. Germline V gene data show CDR1 as LNHDA and CDR2 as SQIVND (reference sequence). This CDR3 reads CASSIVGTGNTGELFF. In DNA, the CDR3 is TGTGCCAGTAGTATAGTTGGGACAGGTAACACCGGGGAGCTGTTTTTT.

This chain joins TRBV18 and TRBJ1-1, with 7 bases matching TRBD1. The J segment lost 4 bases and the V segment lost 4 bases, leaving 9 bases of the junction unmatched. The CDR3 sequence is 15 residues long. The germline gives CDR1 KGHSH, CDR2 LQKENI. For the CDR3, the DNA is TGTGCCAGCTCACTTAGACAGGGACACCCCACTGAAGCTTTCTTT. Protein: CASSLRQGHPTEAFF.

The V and J genes are TRBV7-2 and TRBJ1-3, with D possibly matching TRBD1 (6 bases). The CDR3 contains 14 residues. The germline V gene has CDR1 SGHTA and CDR2 FQGNSA. The V end lost 6 bases, the J end lost 0 bases, and 9 bases lay between the germline ends. The CDR3 DNA is TGTGCCAGCAGAACAGGGAACTCTGGAAACACCATATATTTT. It translates to CASRTGNSGNTIYF.

The chain employs TRBV4-1 and TRBJ1-2, with TRBD1 matching over 7 bases. CDR1 MGHRA and CDR2 YSYEKL come from the germline V gene. This CDR3 is built from 13 residues. Losses at the gene ends were 4 bases for V and 3 bases for J; bases not matched to a gene: 2. The CDR3 bases are TGCGCCAGCAGCCCGCAGGGGGACTATGGCTACACCTTC. Its protein is CASSPQGDYGYTF.

This clone was seen more than once but under ten times. The chain uses TRBV9 and TRBJ1-6; D is possibly TRBD1 (5 bases). Trimming stripped 0 bases from V and 7 bases from J, with 11 bases between. CDR1 and CDR2 from the germline V gene are SGDLS and YYNGEE. The CDR3 totals 15 residues. The chain's CDR3 is CASSVEQVGNSPLHF. The DNA of the CDR3 is TGTGCCAGCAGCGTAGAACAGGTTGGCAATTCACCCCTCCACTTT.

J is TRBJ1-2 and V is TRBV4-1; the D gene is possibly TRBD1 (5 bases). The CDR3 totals 14 residues. V gave up 0 bases and J gave up 8 bases, with 13 bases separating them. The V gene's germline CDR1 is MGHRA and CDR2 YSYEKL. In nucleotides, the CDR3 is TGCGCCAGCAGCCAAGATCAAGGGGTTGGAGGCTACACCTTC. Protein product: CASSQDQGVGGYTF.

Remarks on this clone: Mismatch with germline at one junction end may stem from a read error. The chain links TRBV3-1 (or the pseudogene TRBV3-2) to TRBJ2-4; TRBD2 might be the D (5 bases). The germline V gene has CDR1 LGHDT and CDR2 YNNKEL (reference sequence). CDR3 length: 14 residues. The chain's CDR3 is CASSRGQVEARVYF. The CDR3 DNA is TGTGCCAGCAGCCGAGGCCAGGTGGAGGCGCGAGTGTATTTC.

This chain links TRBV18 with TRBJ2-2; weak D call: TRBD2 (5 bases). The V gene lost 0 bases and the J gene lost 8 bases, with 16 bases spanning the gap. This CDR3 is 16 amino acids long. Germline V gene lookup returns CDR1 KGHSH and CDR2 LQKENI. The CDR3 loop is CASSPPIRGGSGELFF. The CDR3 nucleotides are TGTGCCAGCTCACCACCGATTCGCGGAGGCTCAGGGGAGCTGTTTTTT. Full variable domain (missing parts from reference TRBV18 and TRBJ2-2): NAGVMQNPRHLVRRRGQEARLRCSPMKGHSHVYWYRQLPEEGLKFMVYLQKENIIDESGMPKERFSAEFPKEGPSILRIQQVVRGDSAAYFCASSPPIRGGSGELFFGEGSRLTVL.

A word on this clone: One end of the junction does not line up with germline, which may come from a read error. The rearrangement joins TRBV28 to TRBJ1-2; 10 bases match TRBD1. The germline V gene encodes CDR1 MDHEN and CDR2 SYDVKM. The CDR3 has 15 residues. For the CDR3, the DNA is TGTGCCAGCACTTTAAGTTTGGGGACAGGGGTAGGCTACACCTTC. Translating it yields CASTLSLGTGVGYTF.

This clone was observed once. The chain is built from TRBV11-3 and TRBJ2-7, with 11 positions matching TRBD2. J was trimmed by 6 bases and V by 5 bases; bases with no gene match: 9. This CDR3 has 15 residues. CDR1 is SGHNT and CDR2 is YENEEA in the germline V gene. CDR3 nucleotides: TGTGCCAGCAGCGTCACCGGGACTAGCGGAGTCGAGCAGTACTTC. It translates to CASSVTGTSGVEQYF.

The chain recombines TRBV19 with TRBJ2-7, with 8 bases aligning to TRBD1. This CDR3 comprises 14 residues. Per the germline V gene, CDR1 is LNHDA and CDR2 is SQIVND (reference sequence). The V and J ends lost 5 bases and 5 bases, in that order; junction bases with no gene match: 8. CDR3 amino acids: CASSLGQGGNEQYF. DNA for the CDR3: TGTGCCAGTAGTCTTGGACAGGGTGGGAACGAGCAGTACTTC.

In DNA form, the CDR3 reads TGCAGCGTTGAAGGGGGCCATATCAAGGGCAATGAGCAGTTCTTC. This sequence encodes CSVEGGHIKGNEQFF. The chain joins TRBV29-1 to TRBJ2-1; D is possibly TRBD1 (5 bases). There are 15 residues in the CDR3. V lost 1 base and J lost 6, with 16 bases in between. Germline values: CDR1 SQVTM, CDR2 ANQGSEA.

The CDR3 spells CASSSRQGTYEQYF. In nucleotides, the CDR3 is TGTGCCAGCAGCTCTCGACAGGGGACCTACGAGCAGTACTTC. V is TRBV9 and J is TRBJ2-7; TRBD1 matches 8 bases. J was trimmed by 2 bases and V by 4 bases; bases with no gene match: 5. Germline CDR1 is SGDLS and CDR2 is YYNGEE. This CDR3 is built from 14 residues.

J is TRBJ1-2 and V is TRBV7-2, with TRBD1 matching 7 bases. This CDR3 is 17 amino acids long. CDR1 is SGHTA and CDR2 is FQGNSA in the germline V gene. Trimming at V came to 5 bases and at J to 3 bases, leaving 15 bases not matched to a gene. The CDR3, as DNA: TGTGCCAGCAGCACCCGTCCGACAGGGTACGCGGACTATGGCTACACCTTC. Encoded protein: CASSTRPTGYADYGYTF.

This clone was counted a few times. J is TRBJ1-5 and V is TRBV19, with D possibly TRBD1 on 6 matching bases. This CDR3 is built from 15 residues. V dropped 9 bases and J dropped 3 bases, with 18 bases sitting between them. Germline loops: CDR1 LNHDA, CDR2 SQIVND (reference sequence). This chain's CDR3 is CASMFVQGNNQPQHF. The CDR3, as DNA: TGTGCCAGCATGTTTGTACAGGGAAACAATCAGCCCCAGCATTTT.

V is TRBV19 and J is TRBJ2-7; a weak D match, TRBD1 (6 bases). There are 15 residues in the CDR3. Per the germline V gene, CDR1 is LNHDA and CDR2 is SQIVND (reference sequence). V lost 4 bases, J lost 2 bases, and 15 bases lay in between. CDR3 coding DNA: TGTGCCAGTAGTACCCTCGAACAGGGACCCTACGAGCAGTACTTC. Residues: CASSTLEQGPYEQYF.